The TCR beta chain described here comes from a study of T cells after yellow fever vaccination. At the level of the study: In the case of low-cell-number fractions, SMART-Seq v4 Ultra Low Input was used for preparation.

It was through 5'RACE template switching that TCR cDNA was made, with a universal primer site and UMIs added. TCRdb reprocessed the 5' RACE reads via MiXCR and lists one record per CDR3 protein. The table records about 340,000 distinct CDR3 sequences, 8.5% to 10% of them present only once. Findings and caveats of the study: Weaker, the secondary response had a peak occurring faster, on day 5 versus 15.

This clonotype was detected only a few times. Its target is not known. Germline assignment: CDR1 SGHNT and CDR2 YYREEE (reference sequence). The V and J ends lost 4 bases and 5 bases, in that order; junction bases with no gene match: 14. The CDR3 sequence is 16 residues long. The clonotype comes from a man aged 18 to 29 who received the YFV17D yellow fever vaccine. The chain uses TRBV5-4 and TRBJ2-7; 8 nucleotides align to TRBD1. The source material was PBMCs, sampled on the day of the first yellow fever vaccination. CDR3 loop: CASSHTDRGLSDEQYV. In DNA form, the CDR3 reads TGTGCCAGCAGCCACACCGACAGGGGTCTGTCCGACGAGCAGTACGTC.